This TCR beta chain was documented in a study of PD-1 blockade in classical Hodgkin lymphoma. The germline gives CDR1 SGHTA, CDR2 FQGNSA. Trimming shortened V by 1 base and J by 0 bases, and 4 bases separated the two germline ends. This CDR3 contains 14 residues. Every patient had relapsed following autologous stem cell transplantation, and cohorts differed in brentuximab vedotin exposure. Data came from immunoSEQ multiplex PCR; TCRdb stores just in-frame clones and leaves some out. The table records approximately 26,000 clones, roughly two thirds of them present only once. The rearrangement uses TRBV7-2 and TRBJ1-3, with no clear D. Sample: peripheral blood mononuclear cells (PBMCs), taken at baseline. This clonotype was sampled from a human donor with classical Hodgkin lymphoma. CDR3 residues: CASSLDSSGNTIYF. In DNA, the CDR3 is TGTGCCAGCAGCTTAGACAGCTCTGGAAACACCATATATTTT.